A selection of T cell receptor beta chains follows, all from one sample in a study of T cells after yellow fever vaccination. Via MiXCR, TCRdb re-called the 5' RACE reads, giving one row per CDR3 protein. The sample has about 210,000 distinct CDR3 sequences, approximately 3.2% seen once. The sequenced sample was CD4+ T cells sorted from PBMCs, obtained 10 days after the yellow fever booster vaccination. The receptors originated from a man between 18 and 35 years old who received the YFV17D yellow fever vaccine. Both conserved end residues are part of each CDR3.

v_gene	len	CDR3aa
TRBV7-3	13	CASSLAVSGELFF
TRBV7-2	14	CASSGSAGTDTQYF
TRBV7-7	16	CASSLAPTGKGETQYF
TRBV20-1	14	CSARNIALNTEAFF
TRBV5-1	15	CASSLSLAAADTQYF
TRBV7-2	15	CASSLEKNSNQPQHF
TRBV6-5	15	CASSSLTGGGTEAFF
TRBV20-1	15	CSARQAGLVNEKLFF
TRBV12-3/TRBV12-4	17	CASSPTVLRRSNTEAFF
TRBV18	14	CATKQGNTYNEQFF
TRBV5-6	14	CASSQRTGHYGYTF
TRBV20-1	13	CSARGDTNTEAFF
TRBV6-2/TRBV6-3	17	CASSYSSFGQGKFEAFF
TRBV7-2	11	CASSSTAGYTF
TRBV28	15	CASSFSQGSNSPLHF
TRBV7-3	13	CASSLTPDQPQHF
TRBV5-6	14	CASSWGQGWTEAFF
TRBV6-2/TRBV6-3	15	CASSPGYVSYNEQFF
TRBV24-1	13	CATTEDESDTQYF
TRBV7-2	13	CASSNRVSSPLHF
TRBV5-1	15	CASSLSGGPSNEQFF
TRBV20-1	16	CSARPRTAGGSTEAFF
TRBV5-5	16	CASSLGLAEGADTQYF
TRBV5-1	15	CASSLGDRDRETQYF
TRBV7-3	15	CASSPGGALRETQYF
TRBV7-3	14	CASSPRGGADTQYF
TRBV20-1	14	CSAREGLLNEKLFF
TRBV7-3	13	CASSTDGNQPQHF
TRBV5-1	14	CASSIGTSTDTQYF
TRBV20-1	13	CSASWTGNTEAFF
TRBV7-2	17	CASSLSPQGPAFYGYTF
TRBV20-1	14	CSAIRLAGNNEQFF
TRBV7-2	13	CASSLAGLRGQFF
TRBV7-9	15	CASSPIRGTEETQYF
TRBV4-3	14	CASSQEEGYFQQFF
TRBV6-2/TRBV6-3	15	CASSHSFSYDSPLHF
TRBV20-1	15	CSAVDGQGASQPQHF
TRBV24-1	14	CATAGQGRTDTQYF
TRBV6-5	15	CASRRQGAVSQPQHF
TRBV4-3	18	CASSQERPLAGGTGELFF
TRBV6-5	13	CASSGRGSSPLHF
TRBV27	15	CASSLYLGTLGEQYF
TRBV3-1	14	CASGLTSGADTQYF
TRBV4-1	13	CASSQEPQAGEHF
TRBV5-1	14	CASSLEGDNSPLHF
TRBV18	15	CASSHNTGLNTEAFF
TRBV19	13	CASSIREDYEQYF
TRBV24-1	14	CATSEHRTARELFF
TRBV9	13	CASGSRTAAGYTF
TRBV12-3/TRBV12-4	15	CASSNLKGGRTEAFF
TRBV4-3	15	CASSPRQGGDQPQHF
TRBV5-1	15	CASSLVPDDYQPQHF
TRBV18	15	CASSPAEGRGYGYTF
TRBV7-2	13	CASSRLLAGELFF
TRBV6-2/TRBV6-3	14	CASSYRGAEGTQYF
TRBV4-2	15	CASSKEGTPNYGYTF
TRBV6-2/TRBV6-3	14	CASSPTGAQETQYF
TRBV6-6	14	CASSWGGTLAEAFF
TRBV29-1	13	CSVEDLVGTGYTF